Here is one T cell receptor beta chain with its context. Its cognate antigen is unknown. A second roughly 6 to 11 cycle PCR used barcoded and J-beta primers. A template-switch adaptor with 12 random nucleotides tagged each cDNA molecule. TCRdb ran MiXCR on the 5' RACE reads and lists one entry per CDR3 protein. The sample holds about 1.8 million distinct CDR3 sequences, about 50% seen once. This record belongs to a study of blood T cells in healthy people across ages. Ranging in age from roughly 6 to 90, the donors were healthy Caucasian individuals from Russia. General observations from the study: The lack of PBMC sorting stopped any conclusive naive versus antigen-experienced comparison.

The sequenced sample was blood. This receptor was obtained from a woman between 40 and 50 years old in good health.

CDR3 DNA: TGCGCCAGCAGTGATGGACAGGGGGTCTCCGAGCAGTACTTC. Amino acids: CASSDGQGVSEQYF. The gene calls are TRBV10-1 and TRBJ2-5, with TRBD1 matching over 10 bases. The DNA end is more similar to TRBJ2-7, so the J call may be wrong. In germline, CDR1 is WNHNN, CDR2 SYGVQD (reference sequence). CDR3 length equals 14 residues.